A selection of T cell receptor beta chains follows, all from one sample in a study of T-cell memory formation after mild COVID-19. TCRdb analysed the 5' RACE reads with MiXCR anew, one entry per CDR3 protein. The table has 350,000 to 500,000 distinct CDR3 sequences, roughly 18% seen once. What was sequenced was PBMCs or a T cell subset sorted from them (not recorded which). These TCRs come from a man aged 18-30 years who had mild COVID-19 (a few samples of this study predate the infection). Cell type and time point are not known. Both conserved end residues are part of each CDR3. Only part of the rows carry a size: once, few, many, or a class if the clone is expanded.

clone_size: few
v_call: TRBV30
j_call: TRBJ1-1
cdr3_aa: CAWTYREAAFF

clone_size: .
v_call: TRBV20-1
j_call: TRBJ2-3
cdr3_aa: CSARDPQGPDTQYF

clone_size: .
v_call: TRBV6-5
j_call: TRBJ2-7
cdr3_aa: CASSYSGTTYEQYF

clone_size: .
v_call: TRBV11-2
j_call: TRBJ2-2
cdr3_aa: CASRRGGGTGELFF

clone_size: .
v_call: TRBV10-3
j_call: TRBJ2-3
cdr3_aa: CAIKPGQGGADTQYF

clone_size: few
v_call: TRBV27
j_call: TRBJ2-2
cdr3_aa: CASRPGQAIGELFF

clone_size: few
v_call: TRBV7-9
j_call: TRBJ1-1
cdr3_aa: CASSTTTGANTEAFF

clone_size: .
v_call: TRBV23-1
j_call: TRBJ2-2
cdr3_aa: CASKRAGKTCGELFF

clone_size: .
v_call: TRBV2
j_call: TRBJ2-5
cdr3_aa: CASTTARFQETQYF

clone_size: few
v_call: TRBV7-9
j_call: TRBJ1-2
cdr3_aa: CASTTAIRGGNGYTF

clone_size: few
v_call: TRBV7-2
j_call: TRBJ1-6
cdr3_aa: CASSLARTTSSYNSPLHF

clone_size: .
v_call: TRBV12-3/TRBV12-4
j_call: TRBJ1-2
cdr3_aa: CASSFGQGAVNYGYTF